This note documents a single TCR beta chain sequence. CDR1 SQVTM and CDR2 ANQGSEA come from the germline V gene. The CDR3 extends over 14 amino acids. V trimming: 7 bases; J trimming: 2 bases; junction bases outside the gene matches: 9. The record originates from a study of blood T cell repertoires in COVID-19. Study context: Sample material is recorded as cDNA or gDNA derived from T cells, B-cell-depleted T cells, or PBMCs.

Only in-frame clones appear in the TCRdb table, and some are missing; sequencing was by immunoSEQ multiplex PCR. This sample carries about 220,000 clones, approximately 78% of them seen once, and the ten largest clones take 5.2%. Sequenced: peripheral blood. The rearrangement joins TRBV29-1 to TRBJ2-7, with 9 bases identical to TRBD1. This receptor was identified in a woman in her seventies with COVID-19, enrolled during active disease. The CDR3 is CSAGGGTGPYEQYF. DNA of the CDR3: TGCAGCGCTGGGGGAGGGACAGGGCCCTACGAGCAGTACTTC.